This T cell receptor (beta chain) was documented in a study of OX40 agonist ivuxolimab in advanced cancers. Study-level background: The drug used for patients, ivuxolimab, was an agonistic anti-OX40 (CD134) antibody. Three patients responded partially, comprising one with hepatocellular carcinoma and two with cutaneous melanoma.

Germline CDR1 is SEHNR and CDR2 is FQNEAQ (reference sequence). This CDR3 contains 15 residues. V was pared by 5 bases and J by 0 bases, with 4 bases of the junction left unmatched. The method was immunoSEQ multiplex PCR; TCRdb's version includes in-frame clones alone and lacks a portion of them. The table lists about 81,000 clones, around nine tenths of them singletons, with 0.4% to 0.6% in the top ten. The sequence was obtained from an adult with an advanced solid tumor such as melanoma, head and neck, liver or kidney cancer. The V and J genes are TRBV7-9 and TRBJ2-7, with 10 bases matching TRBD1. Sequenced here: CD4+ or CD8+ T cells sorted from blood, sampled in a trial of the OX40 agonist ivuxolimab. This CDR3 reads CASSQRDRGSYEQYF. DNA for the CDR3: TGTGCCAGCAGCCAACGGGACAGGGGCTCCTACGAGCAGTACTTC.